This T cell receptor beta chain was captured in a study of STAT3 mutations in large granular lymphocyte leukemia (dated by TCRdb to the late 2010s). Some background on the complete study: Canonical activating STAT3 mutations were detected in roughly half of the longitudinally sequenced T-LGLL patients. More than half of T-LGLL patients received one or more immunosuppressive therapy regimens, with hematologic response in about 40% of those treated. Patients with T-cell large granular lymphocyte leukemia underwent serial deep sequencing of TCRbeta CDR3 and STAT3 to reconstruct clonal hierarchy and dynamics. From an initial cohort of 200 to 250 LGL patients, 15 to 20 representative T-LGLL cases were selected for longitudinal TCRbeta and STAT3 sequencing. As controls within the study, two patients with natural killer LGL leukemia were also sequenced longitudinally. For each patient, sequencing was performed at an average of approximately 4 time points, with a range of 2 to 8 samplings. The research as a whole found: Linking therapy response to changes in TCR clonal burden was complicated by variable intervals between samplings and by differing treatment regimens. The burden of the dominant TCR clone was higher than the STAT3 mutant burden in several patients, which suggests that the STAT3 mutation arose secondarily inside a clone that had already expanded. In 6 of 18 patients, TCR clonotype switching occurred after therapy, and every newly emerging clone was STAT3 wild type. Because codominant clonotypes persisted in some patients, a small but highly pathogenic clone may have been missed. Because no samples were available when a clone first appeared, clonal expansion had to be inferred from samplings taken at other points. All T-LGLL patients had at least one immunodominant TCRbeta clonotype, and roughly half had multiple immunodominant subclonotypes.

DNA was extracted from blood mononuclear cells, with the same DNA used for both TCR and STAT3 sequencing. As for this clone: The target of this receptor is not known. Base qualities were left out, and no much larger clone turns up one base away.

An Illumina MiSeq was used to sequence the TCRbeta libraries, yielding an average of approximately 39,000 productive templates per sample. TCRbeta CDR3 libraries were generated with the immunoSEQ assay using multiplex PCR amplification. Regarding the original processing steps: Repertoire diversity was calculated as previously defined, and values close to 0 indicated extremely monoclonal samples. TCRdb took over this immuneACCESS table, retaining in-frame rearrangements with V and J assigned. Such tables are incomplete; in checked studies, under half of the missing clones stem from an unresolved V gene, and the remainder is unexplained. The DNA gave D and trimming, while V, J and clone size come from that table. Counted in this sample were a few thousand clones; about 42% of them appeared once. Jointly, the top ten make up roughly 60% of the sample. Measured from the cysteine to the phenylalanine, the CDR3 is 14 residues long. Left in the record is the CDR3 DNA by itself, 42 bases read in frame from the first base. Cut back by 3 bases and 1 base, the V and J ends lie 10 bases apart. Sequences SGHRS (CDR1) and YFSETQ (CDR2) are obtained from the germline V gene.

The chain uses TRBV5-1 and TRBJ1-1; the D gene is perhaps TRBD1, on 5 matching bases. The source is a man in his fifties or sixties with T-cell large granular lymphocyte leukemia. Some clones in this sample may be carry-over from other donors' samples. The age is the age at diagnosis. The sample was peripheral blood mononuclear cells. The DNA sequence follows: TGCGCCAGCAGCTCCTCGGGGGGGAACACTGAAGCTTTCTTT. Translated, this gives CASSSSGGNTEAFF.